This TCR beta chain was observed in a study of cytomegalovirus exposure and HLA in healthy donors. Whole-study results and caveats: In a later analysis, donors in an Asian-associated ancestry cluster reportedly had fewer N-insertions in productive TCRs than the cohort mean. With further analysis later on, most CMV-associated TCR beta chains appeared HLA-restricted.

Concerning this clone itself: What it recognizes is unknown.

The PCR was carried out with 60 Vbeta primers and 13 Jbeta primers. Some clones are missing from TCRdb's copy, which holds only in-frame ones; the method was immunoSEQ multiplex PCR. Among about 110,000 clones, 71% were seen once, and the ten largest hold about 2.8%. V gave up 2 bases and J gave up 3 bases, with 7 bases separating them. Per the germline V gene, CDR1 is SGHTA and CDR2 is FQGTGA. This CDR3 has 13 amino acids. The chain links TRBV7-3 to TRBJ1-1; D is unresolved. Sequencing input: PBMCs. The TCR comes from a female donor in good health and CMV-seronegative. Written as DNA, the CDR3 is TGTGCCAGCAGCTTACGGGTTTACACTGAAGCTTTCTTT. Its protein is CASSLRVYTEAFF.